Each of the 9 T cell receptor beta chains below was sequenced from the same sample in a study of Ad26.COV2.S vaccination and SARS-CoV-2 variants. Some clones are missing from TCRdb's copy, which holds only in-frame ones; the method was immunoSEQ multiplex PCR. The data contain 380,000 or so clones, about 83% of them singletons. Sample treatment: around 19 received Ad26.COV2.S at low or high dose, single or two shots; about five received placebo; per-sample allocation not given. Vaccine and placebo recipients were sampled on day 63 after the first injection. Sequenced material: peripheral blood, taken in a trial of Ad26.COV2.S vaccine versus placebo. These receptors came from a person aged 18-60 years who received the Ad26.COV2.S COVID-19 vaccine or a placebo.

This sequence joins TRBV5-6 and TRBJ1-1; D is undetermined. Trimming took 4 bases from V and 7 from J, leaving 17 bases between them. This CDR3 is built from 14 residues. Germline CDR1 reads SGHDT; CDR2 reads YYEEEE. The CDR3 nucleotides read TGTGCCAGCAGCAATATCAGGACCGCTCTTGAAGCTTTCTTT. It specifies CASSNIRTALEAFF.

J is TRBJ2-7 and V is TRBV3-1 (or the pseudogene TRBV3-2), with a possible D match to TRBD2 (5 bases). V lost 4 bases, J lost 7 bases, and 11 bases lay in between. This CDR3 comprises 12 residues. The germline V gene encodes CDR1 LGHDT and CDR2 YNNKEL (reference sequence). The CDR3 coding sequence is TGTGCCAGCAGCCGAGGGCCGGGGGAGCAGTACTTC. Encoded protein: CASSRGPGEQYF.

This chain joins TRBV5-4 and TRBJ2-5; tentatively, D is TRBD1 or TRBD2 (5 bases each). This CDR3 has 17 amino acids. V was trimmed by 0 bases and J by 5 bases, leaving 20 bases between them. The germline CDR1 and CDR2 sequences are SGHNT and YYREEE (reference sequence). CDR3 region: CASSLAPGPRYVETQYF. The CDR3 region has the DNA TGTGCCAGCAGCTTGGCCCCGGGACCGCGGTATGTGGAGACCCAGTACTTC.

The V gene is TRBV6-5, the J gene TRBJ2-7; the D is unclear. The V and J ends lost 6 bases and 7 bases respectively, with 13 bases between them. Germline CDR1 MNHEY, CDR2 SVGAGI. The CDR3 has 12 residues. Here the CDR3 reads CASRPSPSEQYF. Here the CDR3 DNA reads TGTGCCAGCAGACCCTCCCCTTCGGAGCAGTACTTC.

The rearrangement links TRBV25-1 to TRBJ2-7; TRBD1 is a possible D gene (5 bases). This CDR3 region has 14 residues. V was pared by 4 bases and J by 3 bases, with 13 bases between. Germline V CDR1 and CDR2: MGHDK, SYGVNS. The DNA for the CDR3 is TGTGCCAGCAGTGGGGTGGGGCGGTACTACGAGCAGTACTTC. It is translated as CASSGVGRYYEQYF.

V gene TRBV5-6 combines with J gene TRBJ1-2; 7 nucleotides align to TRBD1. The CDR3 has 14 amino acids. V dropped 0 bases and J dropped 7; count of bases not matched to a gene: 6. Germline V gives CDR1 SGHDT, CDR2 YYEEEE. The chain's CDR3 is CASSLGGTAIGYTF. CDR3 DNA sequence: TGTGCCAGCAGCTTGGGGGGGACAGCTATTGGCTACACCTTC.

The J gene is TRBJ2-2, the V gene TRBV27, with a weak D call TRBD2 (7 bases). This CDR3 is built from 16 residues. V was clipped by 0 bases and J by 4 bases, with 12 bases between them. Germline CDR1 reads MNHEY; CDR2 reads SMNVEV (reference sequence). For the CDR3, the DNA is TGTGCCAGCAGTTTATCGGGACGGGGGGCCACCGGGGAGCTGTTTTTT. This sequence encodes CASSLSGRGATGELFF.

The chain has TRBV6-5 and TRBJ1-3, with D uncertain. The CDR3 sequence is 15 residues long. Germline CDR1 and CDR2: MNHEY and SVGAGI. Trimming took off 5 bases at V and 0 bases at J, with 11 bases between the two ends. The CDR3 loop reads CASSRLRFSGNTIYF. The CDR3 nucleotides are TGTGCCAGCAGTCGGCTCAGATTCTCTGGAAACACCATATATTTT.

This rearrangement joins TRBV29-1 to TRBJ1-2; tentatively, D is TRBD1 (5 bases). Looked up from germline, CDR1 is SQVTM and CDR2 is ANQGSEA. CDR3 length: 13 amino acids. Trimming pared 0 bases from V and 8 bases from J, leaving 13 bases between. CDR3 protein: CSVEEGETGGYTF. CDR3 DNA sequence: TGCAGCGTTGAAGAAGGGGAGACGGGCGGCTACACCTTC.